The 26 T cell receptor beta chains in this list originate from one sample, sequenced in a study of monozygotic twins with inflammatory bowel disease. TCRdb reprocessed the 5' RACE reads and keeps a single row for each CDR3 protein, giving no DNA. This repertoire includes 400,000 to 500,000 distinct CDR3 sequences. What was sequenced was blood. The receptors come from a human donor with ulcerative colitis or Crohn's disease, or a healthy co-twin of an affected twin (not recorded which).

V is TRBV6-5 and J is TRBJ1-2; TCRdb's D gene call, TRBD1, goes unchecked for lack of DNA. There are 14 residues in the CDR3. Germline V gene sequence: CDR1 MNHEY, CDR2 SVGAGI. This CDR3 is CASSSGQGWDGYTF.

V usage is TRBV6-2 or TRBV6-3 and J usage is TRBJ2-1; no DNA is available, so the TRBD1 call from TCRdb remains unchecked. This CDR3 region has 15 residues. Germline V gene sequence: CDR1 MNHEY, CDR2 SVGEGT. The CDR3 loop reads CASSSVGVTYNEQFF.

The chain has TRBV5-6 and TRBJ2-1; TCRdb indicates TRBD1, and absent DNA this call remains unverified. The CDR3 consists of 15 residues. Per germline, CDR1 SGHDT and CDR2 YYEEEE. Here the CDR3 reads CASSSLLTEYNEQFF.

J is TRBJ2-7 and V is TRBV5-5. The CDR3 spans 12 residues. Germline CDR1 is SGHKS and CDR2 is YYEKEE (reference sequence). The CDR3 sequence: CASSLMKGEQYF.

The rearrangement links TRBV18 to TRBJ1-1; the D call from TCRdb, TRBD1, cannot be confirmed without DNA. The CDR3 has 15 residues. Germline-derived CDR1 and CDR2 are KGHSH and LQKENI. This CDR3 is CASSPPRDRDVEAFF. Together with reference TRBV18 and TRBJ1-1, the CDR3 gives the full variable domain: NAGVMQNPRHLVRRRGQEARLRCSPMKGHSHVYWYRQLPEEGLKFMVYLQKENIIDESGMPKERFSAEFPKEGPSILRIQQVVRGDSAAYFCASSPPRDRDVEAFFGQGTRLTVV.

The chain couples TRBV6-1 to TRBJ2-1. Germline CDR1 and CDR2: MNHNS and SASEGT. The CDR3 spans 15 residues. CDR3 in amino acids: CASRALESSYNEQFF.

The chain carries TRBV4-3 and TRBJ2-2. Germline values: CDR1 LGHNA, CDR2 YSLEER. There are 14 residues in the CDR3. CDR3: CASRWTENTGELFF.

The genes are TRBV4-1 and TRBJ1-4. CDR3 length: 16 residues. Germline V lookup: CDR1 MGHRA, CDR2 YSYEKL. Here the CDR3 reads CASSQDQAATNEKLFF.

The chain employs TRBV5-6 and TRBJ2-7; the TRBD2 assignment by TCRdb is unverifiable without DNA. The CDR3 has 14 amino acids. Germline loops: CDR1 SGHDT, CDR2 YYEEEE. This chain's CDR3 is CASSLSGRNYEQYF. Full variable domain (missing parts from reference TRBV5-6 and TRBJ2-7): DAGVTQSPTHLIKTRGQQVTLRCSPKSGHDTVSWYQQALGQGPQFIFQYYEEEERQRGNFPDRFSGHQFPNYSSELNVNALLLGDSALYLCASSLSGRNYEQYFGPGTRLTVT.

The chain uses TRBV18 and TRBJ1-1; the D gene TCRdb calls, TRBD1, cannot be checked with no DNA. Germline V lookup: CDR1 KGHSH, CDR2 LQKENI. This CDR3 comprises 14 residues. CDR3 amino acids: CASSPQQGYTEAFF.

This chain links TRBV5-1 with TRBJ2-7; TCRdb picks TRBD1, but there is no DNA to check that call. The CDR3 has 14 residues. Germline CDR1 SGHRS, CDR2 YFSETQ. The CDR3 sequence: CARIDRDRGTEQYF.

The V call is TRBV6-5, the J call TRBJ2-7; TCRdb proposes TRBD1, but this gene call is untestable without DNA. This CDR3 comprises 13 residues. Per germline, CDR1 MNHEY and CDR2 SVGAGI. CDR3 amino acids: CASSRDPDYEQYF.

The genes are TRBV5-1 and TRBJ1-2. Germline loops: CDR1 SGHRS, CDR2 YFSETQ. CDR3 length equals 14 residues. This chain's CDR3 is CASSLEGTSDGYTF.

J is TRBJ1-1 and V is TRBV11-2. The CDR3 has 15 amino acids. Germline assignment: CDR1 SGHAT and CDR2 FQNNGV. The chain's CDR3 is CASSFRDGRNTEAFF.

The chain recombines TRBV27 with TRBJ1-5. This CDR3 is built from 12 residues. CDR1 and CDR2 from the germline V gene are MNHEY and SMNVEV (reference sequence). The CDR3 loop is CASRFRDQPQHF.

V is TRBV29-1 and J is TRBJ2-1. This CDR3 region has 11 residues. Germline values: CDR1 SQVTM, CDR2 ANQGSEA. CDR3: CSVVRYNEQFF.

The gene calls are TRBV11-2 and TRBJ2-5; TCRdb outputs TRBD1, but without DNA this stays unchecked. Looked up from germline, CDR1 is SGHAT and CDR2 is FQNNGV. This CDR3 contains 15 residues. The CDR3 sequence is CASSLVLSDIGAQYF.

This sequence joins TRBV30 and TRBJ1-1; TCRdb returns TRBD1, unconfirmable since there is no DNA. Germline-derived CDR1 and CDR2 are GTSNPN and SVGIG (reference sequence). This CDR3 has 13 residues. The CDR3 reads CAWKGPGGTEAFF.

The V call is TRBV14, the J call TRBJ1-5. This CDR3 comprises 14 residues. CDR1 is SGHDN and CDR2 is FVKESK in the germline V gene. The CDR3 sequence: CASSQEIDCQPQHF.

The chain couples TRBV7-8 to TRBJ2-5. From germline, CDR1 is SGHVS and CDR2 FQNEAQ. The CDR3 runs 14 residues. This CDR3 reads CASSLGLRGETQYF.

The J gene is TRBJ1-2, the V gene TRBV20-1; TCRdb's D gene call, TRBD1, goes unchecked for lack of DNA. The CDR3 consists of 13 residues. Germline CDR1 DFQATT, CDR2 SNEGSKA (reference sequence). CDR3 sequence: CSATQGDNYGYTF.

The chain uses TRBV20-1 and TRBJ2-2; TCRdb picks TRBD2, but there is no DNA to check that call. Germline CDR1 and CDR2: DFQATT and SNEGSKA (reference sequence). The CDR3 is 18 residues long. CDR3 sequence reads: CSASALPTGTINTGELFF.

The rearrangement links TRBV9 to TRBJ2-5; TCRdb lists TRBD2, though no DNA is available to test this call. The germline gives CDR1 SGDLS, CDR2 YYNGEE. The CDR3 spans 16 residues. This chain's CDR3 is CASSVGVGRAIETQYF.

The chain links TRBV19 to TRBJ2-5; the D gene TCRdb calls, TRBD2, cannot be checked with no DNA. CDR1 and CDR2 from the germline V gene are LNHDA and SQIVND (reference sequence). The CDR3 runs to 13 residues. CDR3 in amino acids: CASSTERQETQYF. The whole variable domain, filled in from reference TRBV19 and TRBJ2-5, reads DGGITQSPKYLFRKEGQNVTLSCEQNLNHDAMYWYRQDPGQGLRLIYYSQIVNDFQKGDIAEGYSVSREKKESFPLTVTSAQKNPTAFYLCASSTERQETQYFGPGTRLLVL.

The rearrangement uses TRBV7-2 and TRBJ2-7; TCRdb's D call of TRBD2 is untestable without DNA. The CDR3 covers 14 residues. CDR1 is SGHTA, CDR2 FQGNSA, per germline. The CDR3: CASSLAAYRDEQYF.

This CDR3 is CSALKSNQPQHF. The rearrangement links TRBV20-1 to TRBJ1-5. Germline V gene data show CDR1 as DFQATT and CDR2 as SNEGSKA (reference sequence). There are 12 residues in the CDR3.